A single sample is the source of the 19 T cell receptor beta chains below, sequenced in a study of T cells in Graves' hyperthyroidism and ophthalmopathy. The investigators amplified TCR beta CDR3 regions from RNA transcripts. The primer set for the first-round RT-PCR of the TCR CDR3 was HTBI. Each CDR3 protein gets one entry after TCRdb re-called the multiplex PCR reads with MiXCR. The sample lists about 560,000 distinct CDR3 sequences; 15% to 18% were seen once. Sequencing was done on a sample of blood. The receptors shown here come from a woman under 40 with Graves' hyperthyroidism.

This clonotype appeared a few times. This chain links TRBV6-6 with TRBJ2-7; no reliable D call. CDR3 size: 15 residues. V lost 0 bases to trimming and J lost 0 bases, with 9 bases between them. Per germline, CDR1 MNHNY and CDR2 SVGAGI (reference sequence). CDR3 residues: CASSYSYGSSYEQYF. CDR3 bases: TGTGCCAGCAGTTACTCGTACGGCAGCTCCTACGAGCAGTACTTC.

This clonotype was seen at least ten times. V gene TRBV13 combines with J gene TRBJ2-7, with 7 bases matching TRBD1. Germline CDR1 and CDR2: PRHDT and FYEKMQ (reference sequence). This CDR3 is built from 16 residues. V trimming: 0 bases; J trimming: 2 bases; junction bases outside the gene matches: 7. This chain's CDR3 is CASSLGRRDRAYEQYF. In nucleotides, the CDR3 is TGTGCCAGCAGCTTAGGCCGAAGGGACAGAGCCTACGAGCAGTACTTC.

This clonotype was seen repeatedly, ten times or more. The V and J genes are TRBV6-2 or TRBV6-3 and TRBJ2-7; TRBD2 matches 9 bases. J was trimmed by 2 bases and V by 6 bases; bases with no gene match: 8. CDR3 length equals 15 residues. Per the germline V gene, CDR1 is MNHEY and CDR2 is SVGEGT. The CDR3 DNA is TGTGCCAGCAGCCGTAGCGGGAGTACCCCCTACGAGCAGTACTTC. Residues: CASSRSGSTPYEQYF.

In its sample, this clonotype was seen many times. CDR3 DNA: TGTGCCAGCAGTGAGACTCCTTGGGATGGCTACACCTTC. Translating it yields CASSETPWDGYTF. The J gene is TRBJ1-2, the V gene TRBV2; D gene unclear. Trimming removed 3 bases at V and 6 bases at J, with 11 bases between. This CDR3 contains 13 residues. From germline, CDR1 is SNHLY and CDR2 FYNNEI. Supplemented by reference TRBV2 and TRBJ1-2, the full variable domain reads EPEVTQTPSHQVTQMGQEVILRCVPISNHLYFYWYRQILGQKVEFLVSFYNNEISEKSEIFDDQFSVERPDGSNFTLKIRSTKLEDSAMYFCASSETPWDGYTFGSGTRLTVV.

At least ten counts were recorded for this clonotype. The rearrangement joins TRBV5-1 to TRBJ2-1; 13 bases agree with TRBD2. The CDR3 extends over 16 amino acids. V lost 5 bases to trimming and J lost 6 bases; unmatched junction nucleotides: 8. Germline CDR1 and CDR2: SGHRS and YFSETQ. The DNA for the CDR3 is TGCGCCAGCAGAACGGGACTAGCGGGACGAGGCAATGAGCAGTTCTTC. Protein sequence: CASRTGLAGRGNEQFF.

The chain is built from TRBV4-2 and TRBJ1-1; D is unclear. The germline V gene encodes CDR1 LGHNA and CDR2 YNFKEQ. This CDR3 region has 17 residues. V lost 1 base and J 1 base, leaving 16 bases between the germline ends. The CDR3 loop reads CASSQVLWAEGNTEAFF. CDR3 coding DNA: TGTGCCAGCAGCCAAGTTTTATGGGCCGAAGGGAACACTGAAGCTTTCTTT.

This clonotype was seen ten or more times. This chain uses TRBV7-2 with TRBJ2-1; 7 bases map to TRBD2. The CDR3 runs 15 residues. V dropped 6 bases and J dropped 2; count of bases not matched to a gene: 7. Germline V gene lookup returns CDR1 SGHTA and CDR2 FQGNSA. CDR3: CASRLGGGPYNEQFF. The CDR3 coding sequence is TGTGCCAGCAGGCTGGGGGGAGGGCCCTACAATGAGCAGTTCTTC.

This clonotype came up a few times. This rearrangement joins TRBV12-5 to TRBJ2-2, with D possibly being TRBD1 or TRBD2 (5 bases each). Germline V gene lookup returns CDR1 LGHNT and CDR2 FRNRAP. Trimming removed 1 base from V and 4 bases from J, with 13 bases in between. This CDR3 has 16 amino acids. The CDR3 here is CASGLAGTGRTGELFF. CDR3 nucleotide sequence: TGTGCTAGTGGTTTGGCCGGGACCGGGCGCACCGGGGAGCTGTTTTTT.

This clonotype was counted only a few times. This chain joins TRBV6-1 and TRBJ2-1; TRBD2 aligns across 7 bases. V shed 7 bases and J 0 bases; nucleotides not matched to a gene: 18. CDR1 MNHNS and CDR2 SASEGT come from the germline V gene. The CDR3 spans 19 residues. CDR3 loop: CASTYLPTSERGSYNEQFF. CDR3 in DNA: TGTGCCAGCACCTACCTGCCTACTAGCGAAAGGGGCTCCTACAATGAGCAGTTCTTC.

This clonotype turned up a few times. This sequence joins TRBV12-3 or TRBV12-4 and TRBJ2-7, with 9 bases matching TRBD1. V was pared by 7 bases and J by 1 base, with 11 bases of the junction left unmatched. The CDR3 consists of 16 residues. The CDR3 protein is CASTFRPGTGSYEQYF. The CDR3 region has the DNA TGTGCCAGCACCTTTAGGCCCGGGACAGGGTCCTACGAGCAGTACTTC.

This chain uses TRBV6-1 with TRBJ2-3, with D hard to call. V was shortened by 4 bases and J by 0 bases, with 11 bases between the two germline ends. CDR1 MNHNS and CDR2 SASEGT come from the germline V gene. The CDR3 runs to 15 residues. CDR3 sequence reads: CASSVPSASTDTQYF. Written as DNA, the CDR3 is TGTGCCAGCAGTGTGCCATCGGCTAGCACAGATACGCAGTATTTT.

The V and J genes are TRBV6-1 and TRBJ2-7; no reliable D call. V lost 6 bases to trimming and J lost 0 bases, with 18 bases between them. CDR1 and CDR2 from the germline V gene are MNHNS and SASEGT. The CDR3 spans 16 residues. The CDR3 loop is CASSPALATSSYEQYF. The CDR3 nucleotides read TGTGCCAGCAGCCCGGCCTTGGCGACAAGCTCCTACGAGCAGTACTTC.

With regard to this clonotype: A much larger clone differs from this one at a single base, so this may be a read error. The rearrangement joins TRBV10-3 to TRBJ2-1; a weak D match, TRBD1 (7 bases). V dropped 4 bases and J dropped 9 bases, with 16 bases sitting between them. The length of the CDR3 is 14 residues. Germline CDR1 reads ENHRY; CDR2 reads SYGVKD. This chain's CDR3 is CAISVAGGMGEQFF. In DNA form, the CDR3 reads TGTGCCATCAGTGTAGCAGGGGGGATGGGTGAGCAGTTCTTC.

This clonotype was recorded a few times. The chain has TRBV4-1 and TRBJ1-1, with a possible D match to TRBD1 (5 bases). V shed 3 bases and J shed 1 base, with 9 bases lying between them. The CDR3 is 14 residues long. The germline V gene has CDR1 MGHRA and CDR2 YSYEKL. CDR3 region: CASSHGGTNTEAFF. The DNA of the CDR3 is TGCGCCAGCAGCCACGGGGGAACGAACACTGAAGCTTTCTTT.

The CDR3 bases are TGTGCCAGCTCACCACGGTCACCTAGCGGGCTCGGGACCGGGGAGCTGTTTTTT. Its translation: CASSPRSPSGLGTGELFF. The gene calls are TRBV18 and TRBJ2-2; 8 bases are shared with TRBD2. V shed 1 base, J shed 5 bases, and the junction held 12 bases outside the gene matches. The germline V gene encodes CDR1 KGHSH and CDR2 LQKENI. The CDR3 runs 18 residues. Full variable domain (missing parts from reference TRBV18 and TRBJ2-2): NAGVMQNPRHLVRRRGQEARLRCSPMKGHSHVYWYRQLPEEGLKFMVYLQKENIIDESGMPKERFSAEFPKEGPSILRIQQVVRGDSAAYFCASSPRSPSGLGTGELFFGEGSRLTVL.

In its sample, this clonotype was seen many times. V gene TRBV12-3 or TRBV12-4 combines with J gene TRBJ2-5, with TRBD2 matching over 7 bases. V shed 5 bases, J shed 4 bases, and the junction held 13 bases outside the gene matches. The CDR3 has 16 residues. This CDR3 reads CASSTLLAGDRETQYF. The CDR3 nucleotides are TGTGCCAGCAGTACCCTACTGGCGGGAGACAGAGAGACCCAGTACTTC.

In its sample, this clonotype was seen many times. The chain uses TRBV20-1 and TRBJ1-1, with D uncertain. Germline V gives CDR1 DFQATT, CDR2 SNEGSKA (reference sequence). V lost 7 bases to trimming and J lost 4 bases, with 10 bases between them. This CDR3 contains 11 residues. The DNA of the CDR3 is TGCAGTGTACCTACCGTCACTGAAGCTTTCTTT. Encoded protein: CSVPTVTEAFF.

This clonotype came up many times. This sequence joins TRBV20-1 and TRBJ2-3, with D uncertain. In germline, CDR1 is DFQATT, CDR2 SNEGSKA (reference sequence). CDR3 length equals 12 residues. Deletions cut 6 bases from V and 4 bases from J, with 11 bases between. Here the CDR3 reads CSAISDPDTQYF. CDR3 bases: TGCAGTGCCATAAGTGATCCAGATACGCAGTATTTT.

The chain couples TRBV7-9 to TRBJ2-3, with 7 nucleotides matching TRBD1. The CDR3 extends over 17 amino acids. Trimming removed 5 bases from V and 1 base from J; junction bases left unmatched: 12. CDR1 and CDR2 from the germline V gene are SEHNR and FQNEAQ (reference sequence). The CDR3 nucleotides read TGTGCCAGCAGCGCCTCCAGGGGGTTGACCGGCACAGATACGCAGTATTTT. This codes for CASSASRGLTGTDTQYF. Drawing the rest from reference TRBV7-9 and TRBJ2-3, the complete variable domain is DTGVSQNPRHKITKRGQNVTFRCDPISEHNRLYWYRQTLGQGPEFLTYFQNEAQLEKSRLLSDRFSAERPKGSFSTLEIQRTEQGDSAMYLCASSASRGLTGTDTQYFGPGTRLTVL.